These 23 T cell receptor beta chains came from one sample sequenced in a study of shared clonotypes between healthy human individuals. Generated by immunoSEQ multiplex PCR, the TCRdb table keeps only in-frame clones and is missing some. The table includes 1.5 million to 1.9 million clones, 95% to 99% detected once. The sample consisted of naive CD4+ T cells sorted from blood. Sample subset: CD45RA+ positively selected. These receptors were collected from a man younger than 40 in good health.

The chain joins TRBV19 to TRBJ1-5, with 7 bases fitting TRBD1. The junction had 2 bases not matched to a gene; V was cut back by 6 bases and J by 6 bases. The CDR3 totals 12 residues. Germline V lookup: CDR1 LNHDA, CDR2 SQIVND (reference sequence). The CDR3 is CASRAGGQPQHF. Written as DNA, the CDR3 is TGTGCCAGTAGGGCAGGGGGTCAGCCCCAGCATTTT.

The chain couples TRBV6-6 to TRBJ1-5; 10 nucleotides align to TRBD1. The CDR3 spans 15 residues. The germline CDR1 and CDR2 sequences are MNHNY and SVGAGI (reference sequence). The J segment lost 3 bases and the V segment lost 2 bases, leaving 1 base of the junction unmatched. The CDR3 DNA reads TGTGCCAGCAGTTACGGGACAGGGGTCAATCAGCCCCAGCATTTT. Protein sequence: CASSYGTGVNQPQHF.

The V and J genes are TRBV7-2 and TRBJ2-5, with no clear D. From germline, CDR1 is SGHTA and CDR2 FQGNSA. CDR3 length: 16 amino acids. The ends were cut back, 1 base at V and 1 base at J, with 13 bases in the middle. The CDR3 protein is CASSLGVVGPQETQYF. In DNA, the CDR3 is TGTGCCAGCAGCTTAGGGGTGGTGGGCCCCCAAGAGACCCAGTACTTC. The entire variable domain, with the rest obtained from reference TRBV7-2 and TRBJ2-5, is as follows: GAGVSQSPSNKVTEKGKDVELRCDPISGHTALYWYRQSLGQGLEFLIYFQGNSAPDKSGLPSDRFSAERTGGSVSTLTIQRTQQEDSAVYLCASSLGVVGPQETQYFGPGTRLLVL.

CDR3 DNA: TGTGCCAGCGAGATCGGGGCCAACGTCCTGACTTTC. It translates to CASEIGANVLTF. The V and J genes are TRBV28 and TRBJ2-6; D gene uncertain. Trimming removed 8 bases at V and 4 bases at J, with 6 bases between. Germline values: CDR1 MDHEN, CDR2 SYDVKM. This CDR3 contains 12 residues.

In nucleotides, the CDR3 is TGCGCCAGCAGCTTGGAACGGGGACTAGCGGGAGGGAGCGAGCAGTACTTC. This translates into CASSLERGLAGGSEQYF. The V and J genes are TRBV5-1 and TRBJ2-7; TRBD2 matches at 16 bases. The ends lost 0 bases at V and 6 bases at J; junction bases unmatched: 6. The CDR3 spans 17 residues. Germline V gives CDR1 SGHRS, CDR2 YFSETQ.

The chain combines TRBV18 with TRBJ1-1; maybe TRBD1 (5 bases). Trimming took 3 bases from V and 2 from J, leaving 16 bases between them. This CDR3 is 16 amino acids long. Per the germline V gene, CDR1 is KGHSH and CDR2 is LQKENI. This CDR3 reads CASSPSGTAINTEAFF. In nucleotides, the CDR3 is TGTGCCAGCTCACCGTCCGGGACGGCTATAAACACTGAAGCTTTCTTT.

This chain connects TRBV5-4 to TRBJ2-1, with 7 bases fitting TRBD2. Germline CDR1 is SGHNT and CDR2 is YYREEE (reference sequence). This CDR3 is 15 amino acids long. The junction had 11 bases not matched to a gene; V was cut back by 3 bases and J by 8 bases. The CDR3 loop is CASSSGLVGGDEQFF. The CDR3 DNA follows: TGTGCCAGCAGCTCAGGACTAGTTGGCGGTGATGAGCAGTTCTTC. The variable domain in full, completed from reference TRBV5-4 and TRBJ2-1, reads ETGVTQSPTHLIKTRGQQVTLRCSSQSGHNTVSWYQQALGQGPQFIFQYYREEENGRGNFPPRFSGLQFPNYSSELNVNALELDDSALYLCASSSGLVGGDEQFFGPGTRLTVL.

The V gene is TRBV28, the J gene TRBJ2-3; 7 nucleotides agree with TRBD1. CDR3 length: 14 residues. Germline V CDR1 and CDR2: MDHEN, SYDVKM. Trimming removed 6 bases from V and 3 bases from J; junction bases left unmatched: 6. The DNA for the CDR3 is TGTGCCAGCAGGAGACAGGGTACGACAGATACGCAGTATTTT. Amino acids: CASRRQGTTDTQYF.

The chain joins TRBV5-6 to TRBJ2-1, with 10 bases that match TRBD1. Germline V gene sequence: CDR1 SGHDT, CDR2 YYEEEE. V lost 5 bases and J lost 10; bases outside the gene matches: 6. This CDR3 has 13 residues. CDR3 DNA: TGTGCCAGCAGTAGGGACAGGGGCTGGGAGCAGTTCTTC. This sequence encodes CASSRDRGWEQFF.

This clone appeared a single time. The rearrangement links TRBV28 to TRBJ2-5; D possibly uses TRBD1 or TRBD2 (5 bases each). This CDR3 spans 14 amino acids. Germline V gene data show CDR1 as MDHEN and CDR2 as SYDVKM. Trimming cost V 6 bases and J 4 bases, with 15 bases left between them. CDR3 protein: CASSEGTVRETQYF. The CDR3 region has the DNA TGTGCCAGCAGCGAAGGGACCGTCAGAGAGACCCAGTACTTC.

The gene calls are TRBV5-4 and TRBJ2-7; 9 nucleotides match TRBD2. The CDR3 loop spans 16 amino acids. Germline V lookup: CDR1 SGHNT, CDR2 YYREEE (reference sequence). The V and J ends lost 3 bases and 0 bases, in that order; junction bases with no gene match: 7. The CDR3, as DNA: TGTGCCAGCAGCTCGGGACTAGCCGCTAGCTCCTACGAGCAGTACTTC. Translating it yields CASSSGLAASSYEQYF.

This rearrangement joins TRBV10-3 to TRBJ2-1, with TRBD2 matching over 12 bases. From germline, CDR1 is ENHRY and CDR2 SYGVKD. V was pared by 3 bases and J by 8 bases, with 5 bases of the junction left unmatched. The CDR3 covers 15 residues. The CDR3: CAISEGLAGIDEQFF. The CDR3 DNA is TGTGCCATCAGTGAAGGACTAGCGGGAATAGATGAGCAGTTCTTC.

V and J are TRBV7-2 and TRBJ2-2; maybe TRBD2 (6 bases). The germline V gene has CDR1 SGHTA and CDR2 FQGNSA. The V end lost 3 bases, the J end lost 4 bases, and 12 bases lay between the germline ends. The CDR3 totals 15 residues. The CDR3 DNA sequence: TGTGCCAGCAGCTTCCAGGGAGGAGGCACCGGGGAGCTGTTTTTT. Its protein product is CASSFQGGGTGELFF.

The chain couples TRBV28 to TRBJ2-1, with a tentative D call TRBD2 (6 bases). Per germline, CDR1 MDHEN and CDR2 SYDVKM. V was pared by 3 bases and J by 10 bases, with 16 bases between. There are 14 residues in the CDR3. The CDR3 region is CASSFGGTFREQFF. CDR3 DNA sequence: TGTGCCAGCAGTTTTGGGGGGACCTTCAGGGAGCAGTTCTTC.

This chain uses TRBV5-1 with TRBJ2-5, with TRBD2 matching over 12 bases. Trimming took 3 bases from V and 4 from J; bases not matched to a gene: 10. CDR1 SGHRS and CDR2 YFSETQ come from the germline V gene. This CDR3 region has 17 residues. DNA of the CDR3: TGCGCCAGCAGCTCCTCGACTAGCGGGAGCCCTAGAGAGACCCAGTACTTC. Translated, it gives CASSSSTSGSPRETQYF.

V is TRBV18 and J is TRBJ2-7; tentative D call: TRBD1 (6 bases). The V end lost 2 bases, the J end lost 1 base, and 18 bases lay between the germline ends. The CDR3 is 17 residues long. Germline V gene lookup returns CDR1 KGHSH and CDR2 LQKENI. DNA for the CDR3: TGTGCCAGCTCACCAAGGCCGGGACACTTACAATCCTACGAGCAGTACTTC. It specifies CASSPRPGHLQSYEQYF.

The chain combines TRBV7-3 with TRBJ2-1; 9 bases align to TRBD1. V lost 5 bases, J lost 6 bases, and 11 bases stayed unmatched. The CDR3 sequence is 16 residues long. Germline V gene sequence: CDR1 SGHTA, CDR2 FQGTGA. The CDR3 reads CASSTPGQGKSNEQFF. CDR3 DNA sequence: TGTGCCAGCAGCACTCCGGGACAGGGTAAATCCAATGAGCAGTTCTTC.

V and J are TRBV9 and TRBJ1-2; no reliable D call. Germline V lookup: CDR1 SGDLS, CDR2 YYNGEE. This CDR3 region has 13 residues. V lost 2 bases, J lost 8 bases, and 13 bases lay in between. CDR3 coding DNA: TGTGCCAGCAGCGTTGCCCCCGGAGGGGGCTACACCTTC. This encodes CASSVAPGGGYTF.

The chain is built from TRBV15 and TRBJ1-3; tentatively, D is TRBD1 (6 bases). Trimming removed 0 bases from V and 3 bases from J, with 9 bases in between. Germline assignment: CDR1 LNHNV and CDR2 YYDKDF (reference sequence). CDR3 length: 15 amino acids. Here the CDR3 DNA reads TGTGCCACCAGCAGAGATCTACAGGGTGGAAACACCATATATTTT. This codes for CATSRDLQGGNTIYF.

The CDR3: CASSRLAGYEQYF. As DNA, the CDR3 is TGTGCCAGCAGCCGACTAGCGGGCTACGAGCAGTACTTC. The chain has TRBV6-1 and TRBJ2-7; 10 bases agree with TRBD2. This CDR3 has 13 amino acids. Trimming cost V 6 bases and J 3 bases; bases outside gene matches: 2. CDR1 MNHNS and CDR2 SASEGT come from the germline V gene.

The chain joins TRBV12-5 to TRBJ1-1, with 8 bases fitting TRBD1. This CDR3 contains 15 residues. The trim removed 4 bases at V and 7 bases at J, leaving 11 bases unmatched. Per the germline V gene, CDR1 is LGHNT and CDR2 is FRNRAP. This chain's CDR3 is CASGSRTGKEGEAFF. For the CDR3, the DNA is TGTGCTAGTGGTTCGCGGACAGGGAAAGAAGGTGAAGCTTTCTTT.

The chain carries TRBV18 and TRBJ2-7; possibly TRBD2 for D (6 bases). V was cut by 3 bases and J by 0 bases, with 12 bases left in between. Germline V gene data show CDR1 as KGHSH and CDR2 as LQKENI. The CDR3 extends over 15 amino acids. CDR3 amino acids: CASSPLRTNSYEQYF. The CDR3 nucleotides are TGTGCCAGCTCACCGTTGCGGACTAACTCCTACGAGCAGTACTTC.

The chain joins TRBV2 to TRBJ1-2, with TRBD1 as a possible D gene (5 bases). V was clipped by 8 bases and J by 7 bases, with 14 bases between them. Germline assignment: CDR1 SNHLY and CDR2 FYNNEI. The CDR3 is 12 amino acids. The CDR3 sequence: CASELDSSGYTF. DNA for the CDR3: TGTGCCAGCGAGCTCGACAGCTCTGGCTACACCTTC.